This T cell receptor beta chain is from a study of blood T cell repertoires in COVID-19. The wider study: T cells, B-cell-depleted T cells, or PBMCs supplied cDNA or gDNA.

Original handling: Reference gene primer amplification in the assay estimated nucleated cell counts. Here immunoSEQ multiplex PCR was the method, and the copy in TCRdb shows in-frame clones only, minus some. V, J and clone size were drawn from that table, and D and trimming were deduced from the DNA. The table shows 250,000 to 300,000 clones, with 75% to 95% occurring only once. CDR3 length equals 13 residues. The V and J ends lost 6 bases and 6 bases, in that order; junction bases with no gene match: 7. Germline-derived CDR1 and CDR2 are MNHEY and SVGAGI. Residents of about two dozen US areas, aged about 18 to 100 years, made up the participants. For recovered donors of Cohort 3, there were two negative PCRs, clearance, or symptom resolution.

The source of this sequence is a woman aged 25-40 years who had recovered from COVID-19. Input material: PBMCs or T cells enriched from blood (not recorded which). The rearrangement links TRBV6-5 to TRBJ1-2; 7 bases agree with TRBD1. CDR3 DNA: TGTGCCAGCAGCAAGACAGGGAAGGATGGCTACACCTTC. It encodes CASSKTGKDGYTF.